This record looks at one TCR beta chain sequence and its context. Amplification started from genomic DNA. Multiplex PCR with 30 forward and 13 reverse primers amplified the TCR beta CDR3. TCRdb reprocessed the multiplex PCR reads via MiXCR and lists one record per CDR3 protein. The repertoire includes 250,000 or so distinct CDR3 sequences, 47% of them detected once, and approximately 14% sits in the top ten. Trimming left V 0 bases short and J 3 bases short, with 9 bases between. Germline V CDR1 and CDR2: GTSNPN, SVGIG (reference sequence). This CDR3 spans 14 amino acids. The sample originates from a study of type 1 and type 2 diabetes patients.

What was sequenced was peripheral blood mononuclear cells (PBMCs). This chain joins TRBV30 and TRBJ1-5; D is unresolved. The receptor's source is a young man with type 2 diabetes. CDR3 in DNA: TGTGCCTGGAGTGTACGAGCAAACAATCAGCCCCAGCATTTT. This translates into CAWSVRANNQPQHF.